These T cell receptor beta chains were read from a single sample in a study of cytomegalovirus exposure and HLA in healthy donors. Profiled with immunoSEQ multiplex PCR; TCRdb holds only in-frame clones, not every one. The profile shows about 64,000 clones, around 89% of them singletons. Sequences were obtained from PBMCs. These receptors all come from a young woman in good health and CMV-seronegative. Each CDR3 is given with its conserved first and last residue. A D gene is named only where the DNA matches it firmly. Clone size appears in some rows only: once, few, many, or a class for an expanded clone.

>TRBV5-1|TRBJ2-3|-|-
TGCGCCAGCAGCTCGTCAAGACTGGAAGATACGCAGTATTTT
CASSSSRLEDTQYF
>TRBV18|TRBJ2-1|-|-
TGTGCCAGCTCACCAGGAGCGGGTGATAGGGGCAATGAGCAGTTCTTC
CASSPGAGDRGNEQFF
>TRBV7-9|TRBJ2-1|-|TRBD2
TGTGCCAGCAGCTCACCGGGACTAGCGGGGTTAGCTCCCTACAATGAGCAGTTCTTC
CASSSPGLAGLAPYNEQFF
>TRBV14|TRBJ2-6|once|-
TGTGCCAGCAGCCAAGAAGGATGGGCCTCTGGGGCCAACGTCCTGACTTTC
CASSQEGWASGANVLTF
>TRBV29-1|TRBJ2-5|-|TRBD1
TGCAGCGTTGAGGACAGGGGGCGGGAGACCCAGTACTTC
CSVEDRGRETQYF
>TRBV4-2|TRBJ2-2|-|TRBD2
TGTGCCAGCAGCCAAGCGACTAGCGGGGGGAGCACCGGGGAGCTGTTTTTT
CASSQATSGGSTGELFF
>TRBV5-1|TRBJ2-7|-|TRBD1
TGCGCCAGCAGCGGGGGACAGACCTACGAGCAGTACTTC
CASSGGQTYEQYF
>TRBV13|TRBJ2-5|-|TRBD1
TGTGCCAGCAGCTTAAGGACAGGGTTCATAAAGACCCAGTACTTC
CASSLRTGFIKTQYF
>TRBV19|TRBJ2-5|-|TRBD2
TGTGCCAGTAGTATTGTTGCGGGAGGTGAGACCCAGTACTTC
CASSIVAGGETQYF
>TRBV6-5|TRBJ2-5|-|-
TGTGCCAGCACCACTAGTGGAGAGACCCAGTACTTC
CASTTSGETQYF
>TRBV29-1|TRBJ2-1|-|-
TGCAGCGGGCTAGTAGGCTACAATGAGCAGTTCTTC
CSGLVGYNEQFF
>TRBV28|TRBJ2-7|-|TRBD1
TGTGCCAGCAATGTGGGACAGGGGGGTACCTACGAGCAGTACTTC
CASNVGQGGTYEQYF
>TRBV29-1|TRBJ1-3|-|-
TGCAGCGTTGAAGATCGGGGGAGAGGAAACACCATATATTTT
CSVEDRGRGNTIYF
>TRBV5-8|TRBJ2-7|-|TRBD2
TGTGCCAGCAGCCCGAGACTAGCGGGGACCAGTACAGAGCAGTACTTC
CASSPRLAGTSTEQYF
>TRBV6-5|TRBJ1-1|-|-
TGTGCCAGCACCAACGCGGGGCTGAACACTGAAGCTTTCTTT
CASTNAGLNTEAFF
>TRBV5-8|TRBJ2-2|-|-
TGTGCCAGCAGCATGATCAGGGGAAGCACCGGGGAGCTGTTTTTT
CASSMIRGSTGELFF
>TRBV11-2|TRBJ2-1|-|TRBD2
TGTGCCAGCAGCTTATCCCTCCGCGGGAGGGCCCACAATGAGCAGTTCTTC
CASSLSLRGRAHNEQFF
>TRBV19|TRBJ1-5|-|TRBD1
TGTGCCAGTATGGAAGGGGGCAGGGGCAATCAGCCCCAGCATTTT
CASMEGGRGNQPQHF
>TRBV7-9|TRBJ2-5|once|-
TGTGCCAGCAGGAATACCCTTGGAAGTACAGCGGACGAGACCCAGTACTTC
CASRNTLGSTADETQYF
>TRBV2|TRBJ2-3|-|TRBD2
TGTGCCAGCAGTGGACTAGCGGGACTCACAGATACGCAGTATTTT
CASSGLAGLTDTQYF
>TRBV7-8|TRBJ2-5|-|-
TGTGCCAGCACGGAGGGACAGAAAGAGACCCAGTACTTC
CASTEGQKETQYF
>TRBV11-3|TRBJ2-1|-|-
TGTGCCTTGCAAACGGGGACTGGATACAATGAGCAGTTCTTC
CALQTGTGYNEQFF
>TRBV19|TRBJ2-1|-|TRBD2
TGTGCCAGTACCCCTCGGACTAGAAATGAGCAGTTCTTC
CASTPRTRNEQFF